What follows are 13 T cell receptor beta chains derived from one specimen sequenced in a study of T cells in Graves' hyperthyroidism and ophthalmopathy. RNA transcripts provided the source from which TCR beta CDR3 regions were amplified. With the HTBI primer set, the TCR CDR3 went through a first round of RT-PCR. TCRdb fed the multiplex PCR reads into MiXCR, producing one record per CDR3 protein. The data show about 130,000 distinct CDR3 sequences, around 21% seen once. Source material: blood. These receptors came from a woman aged 50 to 60 with Graves' hyperthyroidism that later progressed to Graves' ophthalmopathy.

This clonotype was recorded at least ten times. This sequence joins TRBV6-1 and TRBJ1-1; maybe TRBD1 (5 bases). Per germline, CDR1 MNHNS and CDR2 SASEGT. There are 13 residues in the CDR3. Trimming took 7 bases from V and 1 from J, leaving 10 bases between them. CDR3 loop: CASKFQGNTEAFF. Here the CDR3 DNA reads TGTGCCAGCAAGTTTCAGGGGAACACTGAAGCTTTCTTT.

The table lists this clonotype with many counts. This chain uses TRBV20-1 with TRBJ1-1, with a possible D match to TRBD1 (6 bases). V was pared by 4 bases and J by 0 bases, with 12 bases between. The length of the CDR3 is 14 residues. Germline loops: CDR1 DFQATT, CDR2 SNEGSKA (reference sequence). CDR3 in amino acids: CSAKRGVLNTEAFF. For the CDR3, the DNA is TGCAGTGCTAAGAGGGGGGTCTTGAACACTGAAGCTTTCTTT.

Remarks on this clonotype: This may be a read error, as it is one base from a much larger clone. The CDR3 does not end in the conserved phenylalanine or tryptophan, so this is likely a read error. This chain links TRBV6-1 with TRBJ2-7, with D hard to call. Per germline, CDR1 MNHNS and CDR2 SASEGT. CDR3 size: 10 residues. The V gene lost 2 bases and the J gene lost 4 bases, with 0 bases spanning the gap. The CDR3 DNA reads TGTGCCAGCAGTGAATACGAGCAGTACCTC. As protein: CASSEYEQYL.

This clonotype has ten or more counts. The CDR3 loop reads CASSRPGTGLSEQYF. The CDR3 nucleotides are TGTGCCAGCAGCCGGCCCGGGACAGGGTTGAGCGAGCAGTACTTC. This chain uses TRBV6-1 with TRBJ2-7, with 9 positions matching TRBD1. The J segment lost 6 bases and the V segment lost 6 bases, leaving 12 bases of the junction unmatched. The length of the CDR3 is 15 residues. CDR1 is MNHNS and CDR2 is SASEGT in the germline V gene.

This clonotype came up once. CDR3 sequence (DNA): TGTGCCAGCAGGGGACAAGGCCTTGAAGCTTTCTTT. Encoded protein: CASRGQGLEAFF. J is TRBJ1-1 and V is TRBV28; perhaps TRBD1 as D (6 bases). CDR3 length: 12 amino acids. Germline CDR1 and CDR2: MDHEN and SYDVKM. V shed 6 bases and J shed 7 bases, with 12 bases lying between them.

The rearrangement joins TRBV19 to TRBJ1-5; no definite D call. With 4 bases removed from V and 0 bases from J, the gap between germline ends came to 13 bases. The CDR3 covers 16 residues. Per the germline V gene, CDR1 is LNHDA and CDR2 is SQIVND (reference sequence). In DNA, the CDR3 is TGTGCCAGTAGTAAACCATGGCCAGCTAGCAATCAGCCCCAGCATTTT. Amino acid sequence: CASSKPWPASNQPQHF.

This clonotype was seen more than once but under ten times. This rearrangement joins TRBV27 to TRBJ1-2; TRBD1 matches at 7 bases. The CDR3 contains 15 residues. Germline V CDR1 and CDR2: MNHEY, SMNVEV (reference sequence). V lost 7 bases, J lost 0 bases, and 8 bases stayed unmatched. This chain's CDR3 is CASKPRQGPNYGYTF. The CDR3 region has the DNA TGTGCCAGCAAACCAAGACAGGGCCCTAACTATGGCTACACCTTC.

There are many counts of this clonotype. The chain carries TRBV7-9 and TRBJ2-5; 7 bases are shared with TRBD1. The CDR3 runs to 16 residues. Germline assignment: CDR1 SEHNR and CDR2 FQNEAQ (reference sequence). The ends lost 3 bases at V and 2 bases at J; junction bases unmatched: 9. The CDR3 is CASSLRTGTAQETQYF. The CDR3 region has the DNA TGTGCCAGCAGCTTGCGGACCGGGACAGCACAAGAGACCCAGTACTTC.

This clonotype came up a few times. This chain connects TRBV6-4 to TRBJ1-2; TRBD1 aligns across 8 bases. Losses at the gene ends were 6 bases for V and 7 bases for J; bases not matched to a gene: 7. The CDR3 sequence is 13 residues long. In germline, CDR1 is MRHNA, CDR2 SNTAGT. The CDR3 protein is CASRGQGGSGYTF. CDR3 DNA sequence: TGTGCCAGCAGAGGACAGGGTGGTTCTGGCTACACCTTC.

The chain joins TRBV28 to TRBJ1-2, with D tentatively TRBD1 (6 bases). The CDR3 is made up of 17 amino acids. V gave up 5 bases and J gave up 0 bases, with 19 bases separating them. The germline gives CDR1 MDHEN, CDR2 SYDVKM. Here the CDR3 DNA reads TGTGCCAGCAGTCTACAGGGAGGGCGGTCGTCTAACTATGGCTACACCTTC. Residues: CASSLQGGRSSNYGYTF.

This clonotype was counted only a few times. V gene TRBV9 combines with J gene TRBJ1-1; TRBD1 is a possible D gene (5 bases). The CDR3 length is 14 residues. Germline-derived CDR1 and CDR2 are SGDLS and YYNGEE. V gave up 4 bases and J gave up 10 bases, with 20 bases separating them. The CDR3 loop is CASSPQVQGEVAFF. The CDR3 DNA is TGTGCCAGCAGCCCCCAGGTGCAGGGAGAGGTAGCTTTCTTT.

This clonotype has only a few counts. J is TRBJ1-2 and V is TRBV29-1; 12 positions match TRBD1. There are 14 residues in the CDR3. The J segment lost 7 bases and the V segment lost 7 bases, leaving 10 bases of the junction unmatched. Germline V gives CDR1 SQVTM, CDR2 ANQGSEA. Here the CDR3 reads CSAQGQGAEGGYTF. The DNA of the CDR3 is TGCAGCGCCCAGGGACAGGGGGCGGAGGGTGGCTACACCTTC.

This clonotype was detected many times. V gene TRBV6-1 combines with J gene TRBJ2-2, with D maybe TRBD1 (6 bases). Trimming took 2 bases from V and 2 from J, leaving 9 bases between them. The CDR3 covers 15 residues. From germline, CDR1 is MNHNS and CDR2 SASEGT. The CDR3 DNA is TGTGCCAGCAGTGAAAGGACAGTCAACACCGGGGAGCTGTTTTTT. Amino acid sequence: CASSERTVNTGELFF.